A single sample is the source of the 18 T cell receptor beta chains below, sequenced in a study of cytomegalovirus exposure and HLA in healthy donors. Vbeta (60) and Jbeta (13) primers were used in the PCR. TCRdb keeps only in-frame clones here, not all; method: immunoSEQ multiplex PCR. The data show 100,000 or so clones, roughly 76% seen once. The specimen sequenced was PBMCs. Source of these receptors: a man over 45 in good health and CMV-seronegative.

This chain links TRBV18 with TRBJ2-1, with TRBD1 matching over 7 bases. The CDR3 is made up of 13 amino acids. The V gene end was trimmed by 6 bases and the J gene end by 9 bases; junction bases not matched to a gene: 8. The germline V gene encodes CDR1 KGHSH and CDR2 LQKENI. The CDR3 spells CASSARDSPEQFF. The CDR3, as DNA: TGTGCCAGCTCGGCTAGGGACAGCCCTGAGCAGTTCTTC.

This clone has just a few counts. The chain employs TRBV7-2 and TRBJ1-2, with a tentative D call TRBD1 (5 bases). The CDR3 has 13 amino acids. The V end was cut by 4 bases, the J end by 5 bases, with 11 bases between. Germline assignment: CDR1 SGHTA and CDR2 FQGNSA. CDR3 amino acids: CASSSTVKYGYTF. In DNA form, the CDR3 reads TGTGCCAGCAGCTCGACAGTTAAGTATGGCTACACCTTC.

The table lists this clone with a few counts. The chain has TRBV28 and TRBJ2-3; the match to TRBD2 covers 9 bases. The CDR3 length is 16 residues. V was clipped by 5 bases and J by 0 bases; unmatched bases: 6. Germline V CDR1 and CDR2: MDHEN, SYDVKM. CDR3 region: CASSLTAGGSTDTQYF. CDR3 nucleotide sequence: TGTGCCAGCAGTCTTACAGCGGGGGGTAGCACAGATACGCAGTATTTT.

The V call is TRBV10-3, the J call TRBJ1-2; the match to TRBD1 covers 8 bases. Germline CDR1 ENHRY, CDR2 SYGVKD. V shed 3 bases and J 6 bases; nucleotides not matched to a gene: 3. The CDR3 spans 13 residues. This CDR3 is CAISDRGPNGYTF. CDR3 sequence (DNA): TGTGCCATCAGTGACAGGGGGCCTAATGGCTACACCTTC.

A few counts support this clone. This sequence joins TRBV28 and TRBJ1-1; TRBD1 might be the D (5 bases). Germline values: CDR1 MDHEN, CDR2 SYDVKM. This CDR3 is built from 15 residues. Trimming shortened V by 7 bases and J by 10 bases, and 25 bases separated the two germline ends. The CDR3 DNA is TGTGCCAGCATTGAAACGGAGTATGGGACTGGGGGAGCTTTCTTT. Translation gives CASIETEYGTGGAFF.

The V gene is TRBV5-1, the J gene TRBJ1-1, with TRBD1 matching over 11 bases. The CDR3 sequence is 14 residues long. J was trimmed by 3 bases and V by 5 bases; bases with no gene match: 3. Germline lookup yields CDR1 SGHRS and CDR2 YFSETQ. The CDR3 region has the DNA TGCGCCAGCAGGCGGGGACAGGGGGACACTGAAGCTTTCTTT. This sequence encodes CASRRGQGDTEAFF.

The chain combines TRBV15 with TRBJ2-1; 16 bases align to TRBD2. CDR1 is LNHNV, CDR2 YYDKDF, per germline (reference sequence). This CDR3 has 17 amino acids. V was pared by 1 base and J by 9 bases, with 6 bases of the junction left unmatched. CDR3 nucleotide sequence: TGTGCCACCAGCAGAGGTGCGGGACTAGCGGGGGGGTTTGAGCAGTTCTTC. As protein: CATSRGAGLAGGFEQFF.

V and J are TRBV4-2 and TRBJ1-2; D is unclear. Between the trimmed V and J ends, which lost 1 base and 4 bases, there was a span of 16 bases. Germline loops: CDR1 LGHNA, CDR2 YNFKEQ. This CDR3 is 16 amino acids long. The CDR3 sequence is CASSQAGEGPPYGYTF. CDR3 DNA: TGTGCCAGCAGCCAAGCCGGGGAGGGCCCACCCTATGGCTACACCTTC.

The CDR3 bases are TGTGCCAGCAGCTTAGAAAGGGGGCGAAACTACGAGCAGTACTTC. Amino acids: CASSLERGRNYEQYF. This sequence joins TRBV7-9 and TRBJ2-7, with TRBD1 identical over 7 bases. V lost 1 base to trimming and J lost 3 bases; unmatched junction nucleotides: 6. Germline loops: CDR1 SEHNR, CDR2 FQNEAQ (reference sequence). The CDR3 contains 15 residues.

This clone was found a few times. The V gene is TRBV5-6, the J gene TRBJ2-1; possibly TRBD2 for D (6 bases). Trimming cost V 0 bases and J 4 bases, with 11 bases left between them. This CDR3 has 15 residues. Germline V gene sequence: CDR1 SGHDT, CDR2 YYEEEE. The CDR3 reads CASSLAGTLYNEQFF. The DNA of the CDR3 is TGTGCCAGCAGCTTGGCCGGGACTCTTTACAATGAGCAGTTCTTC.

The J gene is TRBJ2-1, the V gene TRBV28; 7 bases are a match to TRBD2. Germline V CDR1 and CDR2: MDHEN, SYDVKM. Trimming removed 5 bases from V and 13 bases from J; junction bases left unmatched: 11. CDR3 length: 13 amino acids. This CDR3 is CASSPPGRGIQFF. CDR3 DNA sequence: TGTGCCAGCAGTCCCCCTGGGCGGGGGATCCAGTTCTTC.

This sequence joins TRBV19 and TRBJ2-1, with 9 bases fitting TRBD2. J was trimmed by 9 bases and V by 4 bases; bases with no gene match: 13. Germline V gene sequence: CDR1 LNHDA, CDR2 SQIVND (reference sequence). The CDR3 runs 16 residues. The CDR3 loop reads CASSTARSSGKGEQFF. The CDR3 DNA reads as TGTGCCAGTAGTACCGCCAGGTCTAGCGGGAAAGGTGAGCAGTTCTTC.

The count of this clone is one. Because the CDR3 is missing its conserved closing phenylalanine or tryptophan, this is likely a read error. The rearrangement links TRBV7-9 to TRBJ1-6; the D is unclear. The CDR3 length is 17 residues. Trimming removed 8 bases at V and 6 bases at J, with 23 bases between. The germline V gene encodes CDR1 SEHNR and CDR2 FQNEAQ (reference sequence). The CDR3 region has the DNA TGTGCCAGCGATCAGGTTACATTCGGAATCGGTAATTCACCCCTCCACCTT. Protein sequence: CASDQVTFGIGNSPLHL.

Regarding this clone: Its ends do not fully match the called genes, so a read error is possible. This chain joins TRBV7-4 and TRBJ1-5; the D is unclear. Germline CDR1 reads SGHVT; CDR2 reads SQSDAQ. The CDR3 contains 10 residues. CDR3 sequence reads: CASTDQPQHF. CDR3 sequence (DNA): TGTGCAAGCACGGATCAGCCCCAGCATTTT.

V is TRBV27 and J is TRBJ1-5, with 9 bases matching TRBD1. V shed 6 bases and J 9 bases; nucleotides not matched to a gene: 12. Germline assignment: CDR1 MNHEY and CDR2 SMNVEV (reference sequence). The CDR3 length is 15 residues. DNA for the CDR3: TGTGCCAGCAGCACCCTGGGACAGGGTGTAGGGCCCCAGCATTTT. Translated, it gives CASSTLGQGVGPQHF.

This chain links TRBV30 with TRBJ2-1; D is possibly TRBD2 (7 bases). Trimming removed 0 bases at V and 3 bases at J, with 9 bases between. This CDR3 region has 14 residues. The germline V gene encodes CDR1 GTSNPN and CDR2 SVGIG (reference sequence). The CDR3 DNA reads TGTGCCTGGAGTGTAGGGGGGGACTACAATGAGCAGTTCTTC. This translates into CAWSVGGDYNEQFF. The complete variable domain, with remaining parts taken from reference TRBV30 and TRBJ2-1, reads SQTIHQWPATLVQPVGSPLSLECTVEGTSNPNLYWYRQAAGRGLQLLFYSVGIGQISSEVPQNLSASRPQDRQFILSSKKLLLSDSGFYLCAWSVGGDYNEQFFGPGTRLTVL.

The V call is TRBV27, the J call TRBJ2-2; D is perhaps TRBD1 (6 bases). Trimming cost V 0 bases and J 4 bases, with 9 bases left between them. CDR1 is MNHEY and CDR2 is SMNVEV in the germline V gene (reference sequence). This CDR3 contains 15 residues. CDR3: CASSLSGRGTGELFF. The DNA of the CDR3 is TGTGCCAGCAGTTTATCGGGCAGGGGCACCGGGGAGCTGTTTTTT.

This clone was counted between two and nine times. This CDR3 reads CASSKAGVQETQYF. The CDR3 coding sequence is TGTGCCAGCAGCAAAGCAGGGGTTCAAGAGACCCAGTACTTC. V usage is TRBV2 and J usage is TRBJ2-5; tentatively, D is TRBD1 (6 bases). In germline, CDR1 is SNHLY, CDR2 FYNNEI. V was pared by 6 bases and J by 2 bases, with 13 bases between. The CDR3 covers 14 residues.